This T cell receptor (beta chain) was recovered during a study of identical twins. Whole-study results and caveats: Out-of-frame alpha sequences shared between twins exhibited an excess of low generation probability. Zero-insertion findings could be partly confounded by invariant cells (MAIT and iNKT cells).

A few counts support this clonotype. The antigen is unknown. Looked up from germline, CDR1 is LGHNT and CDR2 is FRNRAP. This CDR3 comprises 18 residues. V lost 6 bases and J 0 bases, leaving 21 bases between the germline ends. Through template switching, a universal primer site was introduced, and the cDNA contained unique molecular identifiers. TCRdb reprocessed the 5' RACE reads via MiXCR and lists one record per CDR3 protein. Of about 200,000 distinct CDR3 sequences in the sample, approximately 9% are singletons; the top ten hold 5% to 6.5%. The V and J genes are TRBV12-5 and TRBJ2-1; possible D gene TRBD1, 6 bases. This clonotype was sampled from a young woman in good health. Sequencing was done on a sample of memory (CD45RO+) T cells sorted from blood. CDR3 coding DNA: TGTGCTAGTGGCCCAATCCCGGACGGACAGAGCTCCTACAATGAGCAGTTCTTC. Translated, it gives CASGPIPDGQSSYNEQFF.